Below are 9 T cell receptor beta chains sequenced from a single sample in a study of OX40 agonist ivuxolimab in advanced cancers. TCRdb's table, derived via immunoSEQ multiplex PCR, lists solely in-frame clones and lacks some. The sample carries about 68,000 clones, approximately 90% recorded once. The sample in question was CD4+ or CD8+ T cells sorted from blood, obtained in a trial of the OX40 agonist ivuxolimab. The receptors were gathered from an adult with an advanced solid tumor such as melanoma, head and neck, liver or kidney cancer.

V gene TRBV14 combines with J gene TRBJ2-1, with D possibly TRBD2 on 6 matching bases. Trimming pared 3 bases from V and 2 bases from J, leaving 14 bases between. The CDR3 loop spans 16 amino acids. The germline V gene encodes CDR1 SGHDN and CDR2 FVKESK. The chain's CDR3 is CASSQPLASPYNEQFF. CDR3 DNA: TGTGCCAGCAGCCAGCCACTAGCATCCCCCTACAATGAGCAGTTCTTC. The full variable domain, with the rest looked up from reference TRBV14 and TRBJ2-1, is EAGVTQFPSHSVIEKGQTVTLRCDPISGHDNLYWYRRVMGKEIKFLLHFVKESKQDESGMPNNRFLAERTGGTYSTLKVQPAELEDSGVYFCASSQPLASPYNEQFFGPGTRLTVL.

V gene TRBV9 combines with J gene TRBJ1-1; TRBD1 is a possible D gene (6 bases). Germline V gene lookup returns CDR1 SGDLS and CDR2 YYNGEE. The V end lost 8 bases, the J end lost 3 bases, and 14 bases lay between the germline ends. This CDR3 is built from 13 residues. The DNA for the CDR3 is TGTGCCAGGGAAGACAGGACGGACACTGAAGCTTTCTTT. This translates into CAREDRTDTEAFF.

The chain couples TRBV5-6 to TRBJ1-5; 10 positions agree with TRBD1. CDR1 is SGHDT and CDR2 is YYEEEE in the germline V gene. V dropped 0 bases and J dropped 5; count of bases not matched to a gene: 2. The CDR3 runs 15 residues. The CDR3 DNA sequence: TGTGCCAGCAGCTTGGGACAGGGGGCCGATCAGCCCCAGCATTTT. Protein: CASSLGQGADQPQHF.

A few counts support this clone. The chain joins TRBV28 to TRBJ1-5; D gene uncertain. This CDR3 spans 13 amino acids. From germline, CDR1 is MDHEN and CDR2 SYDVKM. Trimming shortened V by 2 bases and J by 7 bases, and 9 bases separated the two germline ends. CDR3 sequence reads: CASSLLGKQPQHF. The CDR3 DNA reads TGTGCCAGCAGTTTACTAGGGAAACAGCCCCAGCATTTT.

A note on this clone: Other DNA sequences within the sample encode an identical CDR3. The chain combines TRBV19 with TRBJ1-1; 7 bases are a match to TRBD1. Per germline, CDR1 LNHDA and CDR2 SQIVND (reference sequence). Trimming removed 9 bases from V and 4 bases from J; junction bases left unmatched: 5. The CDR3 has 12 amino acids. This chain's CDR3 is CASSDRATEAFF. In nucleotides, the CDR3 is TGTGCCAGCTCCGACAGGGCCACTGAAGCTTTCTTT.

The CDR3 sequence is CAISEGQGRYNEQFF. CDR3 nucleotides: TGTGCCATCAGTGAGGGACAGGGGAGGTACAATGAGCAGTTCTTC. The V call is TRBV10-3, the J call TRBJ2-1; TRBD1 aligns across 9 bases. The ends lost 2 bases at V and 4 bases at J; junction bases unmatched: 3. The CDR3 is made up of 15 amino acids. Germline CDR1 is ENHRY and CDR2 is SYGVKD.

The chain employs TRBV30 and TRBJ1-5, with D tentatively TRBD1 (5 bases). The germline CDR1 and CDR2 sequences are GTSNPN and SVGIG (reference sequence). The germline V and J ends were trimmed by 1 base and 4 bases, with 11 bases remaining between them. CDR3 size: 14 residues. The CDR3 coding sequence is TGTGCCTGGAGTGATAATAGGGGAAATCAGCCCCAGCATTTT. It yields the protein CAWSDNRGNQPQHF. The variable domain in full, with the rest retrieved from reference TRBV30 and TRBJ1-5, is SQTIHQWPATLVQPVGSPLSLECTVEGTSNPNLYWYRQAAGRGLQLLFYSVGIGQISSEVPQNLSASRPQDRQFILSSKKLLLSDSGFYLCAWSDNRGNQPQHFGDGTRLSIL.

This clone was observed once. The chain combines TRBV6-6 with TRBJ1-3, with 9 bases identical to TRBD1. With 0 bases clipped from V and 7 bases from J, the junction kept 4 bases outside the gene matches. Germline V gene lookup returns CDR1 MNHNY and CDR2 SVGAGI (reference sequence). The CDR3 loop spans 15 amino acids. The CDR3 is CASSYSKTGGNTIYF. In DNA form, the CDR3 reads TGTGCCAGCAGTTACTCGAAGACAGGGGGGAACACCATATATTTT.

As DNA, the CDR3 is TGCGCCAGCAGCCAGGTGGGAGGGTTTGGAAACACCATATATTTT. Translated: CASSQVGGFGNTIYF. The chain is built from TRBV4-1 and TRBJ1-3; D remains unclear. The CDR3 spans 15 residues. The V and J ends lost 3 bases and 3 bases respectively, with 12 bases between them. The germline V gene encodes CDR1 MGHRA and CDR2 YSYEKL.